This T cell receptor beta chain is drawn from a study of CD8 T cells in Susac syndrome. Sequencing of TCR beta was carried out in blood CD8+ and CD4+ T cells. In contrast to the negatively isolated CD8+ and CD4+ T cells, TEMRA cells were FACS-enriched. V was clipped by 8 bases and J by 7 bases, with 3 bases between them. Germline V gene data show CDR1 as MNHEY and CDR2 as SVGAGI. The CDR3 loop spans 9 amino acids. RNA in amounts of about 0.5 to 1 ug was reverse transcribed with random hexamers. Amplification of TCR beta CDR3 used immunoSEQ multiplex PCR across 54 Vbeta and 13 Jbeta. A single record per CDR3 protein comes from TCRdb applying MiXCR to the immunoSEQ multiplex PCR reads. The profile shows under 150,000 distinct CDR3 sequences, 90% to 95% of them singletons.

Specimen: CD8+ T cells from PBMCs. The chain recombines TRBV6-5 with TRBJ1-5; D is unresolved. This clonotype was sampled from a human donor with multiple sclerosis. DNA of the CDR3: TGTGCCAGCCTGCAGCCCCAGCATTTT. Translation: CASLQPQHF.